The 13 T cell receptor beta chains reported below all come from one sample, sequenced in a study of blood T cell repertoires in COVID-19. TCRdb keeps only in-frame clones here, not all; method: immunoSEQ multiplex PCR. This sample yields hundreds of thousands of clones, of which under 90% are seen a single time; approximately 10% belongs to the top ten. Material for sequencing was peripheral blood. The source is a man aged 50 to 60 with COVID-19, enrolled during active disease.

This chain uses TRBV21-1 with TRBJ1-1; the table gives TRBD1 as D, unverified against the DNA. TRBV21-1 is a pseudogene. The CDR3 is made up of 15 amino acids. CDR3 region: CASSINRGGNTEAFF. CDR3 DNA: TGTGCCAGCAGCATCAACAGGGGAGGGAACACTGAAGCTTTCTTT.

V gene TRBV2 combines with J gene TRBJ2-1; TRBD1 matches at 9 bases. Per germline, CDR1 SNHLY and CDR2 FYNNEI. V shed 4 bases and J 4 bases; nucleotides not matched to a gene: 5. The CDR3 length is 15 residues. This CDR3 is CASSATGGAYNEQFF. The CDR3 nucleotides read TGTGCCAGCAGTGCAACAGGGGGCGCATACAATGAGCAGTTCTTC.

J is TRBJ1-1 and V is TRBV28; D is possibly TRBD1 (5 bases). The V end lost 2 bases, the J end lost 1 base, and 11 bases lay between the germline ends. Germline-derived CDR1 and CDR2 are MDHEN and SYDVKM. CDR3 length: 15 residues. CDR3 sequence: CASSLEGTRNTEAFF. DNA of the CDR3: TGTGCCAGCAGTTTAGAGGGGACTCGGAACACTGAAGCTTTCTTT.

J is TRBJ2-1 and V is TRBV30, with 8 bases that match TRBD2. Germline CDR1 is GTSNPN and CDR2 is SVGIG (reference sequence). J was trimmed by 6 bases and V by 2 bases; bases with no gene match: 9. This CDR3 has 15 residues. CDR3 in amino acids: CAWSTQAGVLNEQFF. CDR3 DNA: TGTGCCTGGAGTACGCAAGCGGGAGTCCTCAATGAGCAGTTCTTC. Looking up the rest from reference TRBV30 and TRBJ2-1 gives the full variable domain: SQTIHQWPATLVQPVGSPLSLECTVEGTSNPNLYWYRQAAGRGLQLLFYSVGIGQISSEVPQNLSASRPQDRQFILSSKKLLLSDSGFYLCAWSTQAGVLNEQFFGPGTRLTVL.

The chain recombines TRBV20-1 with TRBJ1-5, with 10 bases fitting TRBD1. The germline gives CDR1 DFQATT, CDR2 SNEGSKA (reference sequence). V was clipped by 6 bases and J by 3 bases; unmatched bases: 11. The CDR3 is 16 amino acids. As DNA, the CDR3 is TGCAGTGCCAGTCGACAGGGGGCCATCCTCAATCAGCCCCAGCATTTT. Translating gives CSASRQGAILNQPQHF.

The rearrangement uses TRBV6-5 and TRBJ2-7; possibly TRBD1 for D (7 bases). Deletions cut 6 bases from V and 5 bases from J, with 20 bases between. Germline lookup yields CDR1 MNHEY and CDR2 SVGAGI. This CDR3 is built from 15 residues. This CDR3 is CASSPEEGGQHEQYF. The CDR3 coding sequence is TGTGCCAGCAGCCCCGAAGAGGGGGGACAGCACGAGCAGTACTTC.

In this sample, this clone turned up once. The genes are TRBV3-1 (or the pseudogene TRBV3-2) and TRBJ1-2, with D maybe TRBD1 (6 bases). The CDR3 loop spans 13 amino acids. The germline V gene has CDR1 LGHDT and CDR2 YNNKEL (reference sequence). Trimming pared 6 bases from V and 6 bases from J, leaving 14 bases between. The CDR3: CASRARQGNGYTF. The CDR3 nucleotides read TGTGCCAGCAGAGCCCGCCAGGGGAATGGCTACACCTTC.

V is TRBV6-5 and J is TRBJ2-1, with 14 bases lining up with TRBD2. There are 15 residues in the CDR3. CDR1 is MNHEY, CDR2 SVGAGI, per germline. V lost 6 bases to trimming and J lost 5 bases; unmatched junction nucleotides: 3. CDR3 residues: CASRGLAGGHNEQFF. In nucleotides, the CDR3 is TGTGCCAGCAGAGGACTAGCGGGAGGCCACAATGAGCAGTTCTTC.

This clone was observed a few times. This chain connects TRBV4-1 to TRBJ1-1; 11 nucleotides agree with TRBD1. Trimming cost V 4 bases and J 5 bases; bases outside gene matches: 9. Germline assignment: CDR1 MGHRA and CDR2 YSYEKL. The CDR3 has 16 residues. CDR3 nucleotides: TGCGCCAGCAGCCGGGACAGGGGGAGGATTCTGACTGAAGCTTTCTTT. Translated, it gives CASSRDRGRILTEAFF.

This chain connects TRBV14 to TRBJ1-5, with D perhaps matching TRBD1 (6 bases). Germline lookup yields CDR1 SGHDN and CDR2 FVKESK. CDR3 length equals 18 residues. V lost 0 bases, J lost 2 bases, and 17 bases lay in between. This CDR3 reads CASSQDYGGPVGNQPQHF. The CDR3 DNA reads TGTGCCAGCAGCCAAGATTACGGGGGGCCTGTAGGCAATCAGCCCCAGCATTTT.

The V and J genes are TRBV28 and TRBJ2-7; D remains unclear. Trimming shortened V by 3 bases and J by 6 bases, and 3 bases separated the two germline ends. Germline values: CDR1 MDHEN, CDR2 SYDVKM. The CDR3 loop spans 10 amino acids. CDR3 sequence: CASSLREQYF. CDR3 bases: TGTGCCAGCAGTTTGCGCGAGCAGTACTTC.

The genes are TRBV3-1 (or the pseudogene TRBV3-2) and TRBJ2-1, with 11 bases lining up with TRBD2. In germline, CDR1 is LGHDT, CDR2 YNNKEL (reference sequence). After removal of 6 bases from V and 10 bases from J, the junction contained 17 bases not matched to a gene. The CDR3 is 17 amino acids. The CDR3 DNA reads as TGTGCCAGCAGACCCGGAGTAGCGGGGGGGCGGTCCAGGGAGCAGTTCTTC. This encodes CASRPGVAGGRSREQFF.

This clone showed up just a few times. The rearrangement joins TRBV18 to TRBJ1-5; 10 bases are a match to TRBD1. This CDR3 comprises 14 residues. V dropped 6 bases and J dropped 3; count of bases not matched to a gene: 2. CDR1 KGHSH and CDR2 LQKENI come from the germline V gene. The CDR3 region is CASSRQGANQPQHF. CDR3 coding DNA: TGTGCCAGCTCCCGACAGGGGGCCAATCAGCCCCAGCATTTT.